This TCR beta chain appears in the sequencing data of a study of T-cell memory formation after mild COVID-19. Study information: Across donors, TCR clusters were largely donor specific.

The CDR3 runs to 16 residues. V gave up 4 bases and J gave up 4 bases; unmatched junction bases: 9. Germline V lookup: CDR1 SGHVS, CDR2 FNYEAQ. Overall study findings and caveats: Later expanders leaned CD4+, whereas clones that contracted between day 15 and 85 were balanced CD4/CD8. Largely, contracting CD4+ clones fell within CM and EM, and contracting CD8+ clones within EMRA.

In the case of this clonotype: The target antigen is unknown.

TCRdb re-called the 5' RACE reads through MiXCR, storing one row per CDR3 protein. In the table there are fewer than 500,000 distinct CDR3 sequences, roughly 25% of which are singletons. The source is an adult woman who had mild COVID-19 (a few samples of this study predate the infection). Cell type and time point are not known. The sample comprised PBMCs or a T cell subset sorted from them (not recorded which). The chain recombines TRBV7-6 with TRBJ2-3; 9 positions match TRBD1. The CDR3 coding sequence is TGTGCCAGCAGCTCGCGGACAGGGGATTTGTCAGATACGCAGTATTTT. It yields the protein CASSSRTGDLSDTQYF.